This T cell receptor (beta chain) was recorded in a study of cytomegalovirus exposure and HLA in healthy donors. Study details: In an early release, HLA-typed donors contributed about 79 million unique TCR sequences. Points from the study as a whole: Reports state that TCR beta sequences accurately predicted most subjects' HLA-A and HLA-B alleles. Upon later analysis, TCR association rates were observed to vary by HLA locus, being highest for DRB1 and lowest for HLA-C.

PCR primers comprised 60 Vbeta and 13 Jbeta primers. Per the original methods: Later work found tens of millions of unique TCR beta chains, with approximately 12 million shared. The method was immunoSEQ multiplex PCR; TCRdb's version includes in-frame clones alone and lacks a portion of them. V, J and clone size are those of that table, while D and trimming were read from the DNA. The sample holds roughly 120,000 clones, 60% to 85% seen once. Turning to this clone: Its antigen is unidentified.

The trim removed 0 bases at V and 4 bases at J, leaving 9 bases unmatched. Looked up from germline, CDR1 is SGDLS and CDR2 is YYNGEE. The CDR3 consists of 16 residues. The V gene is TRBV9, the J gene TRBJ1-2, with 7 bases fitting TRBD1. Source material: PBMCs. This receptor was taken from a woman younger than 45 in good health and CMV-seronegative. For the CDR3, the DNA is TGTGCCAGCAGCGTAGCTGGTGACAGGGATCCCTATGGCTACACCTTC. It yields the protein CASSVAGDRDPYGYTF.